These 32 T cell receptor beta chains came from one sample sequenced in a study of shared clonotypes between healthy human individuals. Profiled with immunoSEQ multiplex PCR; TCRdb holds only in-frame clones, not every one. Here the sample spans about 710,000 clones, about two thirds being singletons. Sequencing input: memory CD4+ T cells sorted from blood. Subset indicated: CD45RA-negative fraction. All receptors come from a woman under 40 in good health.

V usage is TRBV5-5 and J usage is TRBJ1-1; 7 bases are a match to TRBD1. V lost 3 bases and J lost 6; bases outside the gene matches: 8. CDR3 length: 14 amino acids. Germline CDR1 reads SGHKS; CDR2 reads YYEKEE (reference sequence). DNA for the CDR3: TGTGCCAGCAGCTCAGAACACAGGGGCCCTGAAGCTTTCTTT. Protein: CASSSEHRGPEAFF.

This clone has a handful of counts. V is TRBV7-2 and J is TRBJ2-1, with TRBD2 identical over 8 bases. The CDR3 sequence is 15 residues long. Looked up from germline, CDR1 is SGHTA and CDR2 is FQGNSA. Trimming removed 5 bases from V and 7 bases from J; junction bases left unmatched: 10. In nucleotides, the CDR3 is TGTGCCAGCAGCCGAGTCGTACTAGCGGCGAATGAGCAGTTCTTC. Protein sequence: CASSRVVLAANEQFF.

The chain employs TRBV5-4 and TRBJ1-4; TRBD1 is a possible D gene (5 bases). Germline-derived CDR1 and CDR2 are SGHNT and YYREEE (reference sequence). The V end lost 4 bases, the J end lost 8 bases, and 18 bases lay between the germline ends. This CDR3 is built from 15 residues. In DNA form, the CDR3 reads TGTGCCAGCAGCGCGGACGGGACCCAAGGAGAAAAACTGTTTTTT. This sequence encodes CASSADGTQGEKLFF.

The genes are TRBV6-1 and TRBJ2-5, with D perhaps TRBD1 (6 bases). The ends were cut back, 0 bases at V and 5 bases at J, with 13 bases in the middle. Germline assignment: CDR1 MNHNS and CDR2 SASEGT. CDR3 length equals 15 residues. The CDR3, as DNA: TGTGCCAGCAGTGAAGCCGAACAGGGCGGGGAGACCCAGTACTTC. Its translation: CASSEAEQGGETQYF.

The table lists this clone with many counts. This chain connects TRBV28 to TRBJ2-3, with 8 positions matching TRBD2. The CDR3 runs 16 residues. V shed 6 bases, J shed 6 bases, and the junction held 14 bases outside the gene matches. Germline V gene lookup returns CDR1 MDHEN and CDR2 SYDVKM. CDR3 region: CASRASGGPYLDTQYF. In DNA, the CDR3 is TGTGCCAGCAGAGCAAGCGGGGGCCCCTACCTGGATACGCAGTATTTT. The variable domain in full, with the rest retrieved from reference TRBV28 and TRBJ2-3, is DVKVTQSSRYLVKRTGEKVFLECVQDMDHENMFWYRQDPGLGLRLIYFSYDVKMKEKGDIPEGYSVSREKKERFSLILESASTNQTSMYLCASRASGGPYLDTQYFGPGTRLTVL.

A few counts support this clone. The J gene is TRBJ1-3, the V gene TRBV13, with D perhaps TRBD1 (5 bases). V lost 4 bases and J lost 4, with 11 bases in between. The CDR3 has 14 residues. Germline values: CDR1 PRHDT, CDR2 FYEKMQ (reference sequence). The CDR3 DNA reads TGTGCCAGCAGCTCTAAGTCAGGGGGAAACACCATATATTTT. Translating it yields CASSSKSGGNTIYF.

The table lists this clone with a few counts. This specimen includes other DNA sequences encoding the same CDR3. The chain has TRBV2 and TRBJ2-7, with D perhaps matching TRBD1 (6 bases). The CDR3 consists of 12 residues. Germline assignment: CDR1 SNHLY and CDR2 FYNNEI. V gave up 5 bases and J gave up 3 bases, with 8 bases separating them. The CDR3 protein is CASSTDSYEQYF. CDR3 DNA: TGTGCCAGCAGTACGGACAGCTACGAGCAGTACTTC.

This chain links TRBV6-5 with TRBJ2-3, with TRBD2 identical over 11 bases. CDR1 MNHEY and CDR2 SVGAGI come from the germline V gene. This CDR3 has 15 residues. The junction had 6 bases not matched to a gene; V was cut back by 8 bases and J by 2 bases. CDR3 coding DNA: TGTGCCAGCGGCGGGACTAGCGGTTACACAGATACGCAGTATTTT. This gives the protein CASGGTSGYTDTQYF.

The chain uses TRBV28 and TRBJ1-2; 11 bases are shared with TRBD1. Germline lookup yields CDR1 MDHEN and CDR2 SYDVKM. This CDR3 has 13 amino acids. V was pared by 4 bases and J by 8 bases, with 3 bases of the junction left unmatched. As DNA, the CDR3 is TGTGCCAGCAGTTGGGGACAGGGGGAGGGCTACACCTTC. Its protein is CASSWGQGEGYTF.

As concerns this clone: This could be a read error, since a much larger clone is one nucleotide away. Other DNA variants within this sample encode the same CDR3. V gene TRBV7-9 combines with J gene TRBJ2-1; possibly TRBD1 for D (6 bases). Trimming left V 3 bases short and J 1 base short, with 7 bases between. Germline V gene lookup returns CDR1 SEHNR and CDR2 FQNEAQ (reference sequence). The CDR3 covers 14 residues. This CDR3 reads CASSLDSSYNEQFF. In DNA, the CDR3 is TGTGCCAGCAGCTTGGACAGTTCCTACAATGAGCAGTTCTTC. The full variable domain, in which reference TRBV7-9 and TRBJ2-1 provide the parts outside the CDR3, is DTGVSQNPRHKITKRGQNVTFRCDPISEHNRLYWYRQTLGQGPEFLTYFQNEAQLEKSRLLSDRFSAERPKGSFSTLEIQRTEQGDSAMYLCASSLDSSYNEQFFGPGTRLTVL.

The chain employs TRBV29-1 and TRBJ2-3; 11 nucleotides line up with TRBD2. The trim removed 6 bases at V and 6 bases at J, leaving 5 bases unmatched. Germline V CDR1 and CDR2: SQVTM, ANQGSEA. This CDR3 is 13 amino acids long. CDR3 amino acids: CSVLSGRGDTQYF. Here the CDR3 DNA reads TGCAGCGTCCTTAGCGGGAGGGGGGATACGCAGTATTTT.

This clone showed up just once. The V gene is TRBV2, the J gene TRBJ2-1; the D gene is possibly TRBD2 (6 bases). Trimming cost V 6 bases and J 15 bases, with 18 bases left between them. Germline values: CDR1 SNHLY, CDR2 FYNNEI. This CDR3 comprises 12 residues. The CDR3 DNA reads TGTGCCAGCAGCGGGACTGGTGGTTTAGGGTTCTTC. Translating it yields CASSGTGGLGFF.

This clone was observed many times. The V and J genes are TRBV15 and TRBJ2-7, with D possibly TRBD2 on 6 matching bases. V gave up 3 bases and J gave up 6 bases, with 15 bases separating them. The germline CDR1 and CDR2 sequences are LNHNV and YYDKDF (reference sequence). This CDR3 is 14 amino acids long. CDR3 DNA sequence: TGTGCCACCAGCAGGCCGGGGGAGTGGGTCGAGCAGTACTTC. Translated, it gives CATSRPGEWVEQYF.

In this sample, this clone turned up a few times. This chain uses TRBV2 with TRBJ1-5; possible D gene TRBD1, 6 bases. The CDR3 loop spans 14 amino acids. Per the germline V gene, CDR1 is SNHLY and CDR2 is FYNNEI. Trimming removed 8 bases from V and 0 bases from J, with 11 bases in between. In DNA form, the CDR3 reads TGTGCCAGCCGCAGGGGCCCTAGCAATCAGCCCCAGCATTTT. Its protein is CASRRGPSNQPQHF.

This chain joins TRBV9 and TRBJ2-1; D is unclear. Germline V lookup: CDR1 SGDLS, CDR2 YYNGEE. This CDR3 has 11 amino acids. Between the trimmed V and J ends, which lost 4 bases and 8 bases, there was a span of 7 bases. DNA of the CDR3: TGTGCCAGCAGCCGAGACCATGAGCAGTTCTTC. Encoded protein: CASSRDHEQFF.

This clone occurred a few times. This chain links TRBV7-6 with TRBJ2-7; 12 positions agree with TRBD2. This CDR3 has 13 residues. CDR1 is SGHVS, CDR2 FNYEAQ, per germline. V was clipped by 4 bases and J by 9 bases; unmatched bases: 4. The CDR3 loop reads CASSSPSGRAQYF. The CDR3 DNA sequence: TGTGCCAGCAGCTCTCCTAGCGGGAGGGCGCAGTACTTC.

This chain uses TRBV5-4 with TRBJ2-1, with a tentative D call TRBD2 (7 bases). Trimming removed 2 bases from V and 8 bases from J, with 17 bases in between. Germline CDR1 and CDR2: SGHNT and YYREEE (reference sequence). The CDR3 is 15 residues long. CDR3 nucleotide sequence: TGTGCCAGCAGCTTAAGGGGGAGACTAGCCCATGAGCAGTTCTTC. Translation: CASSLRGRLAHEQFF. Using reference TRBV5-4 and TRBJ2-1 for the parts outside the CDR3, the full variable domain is ETGVTQSPTHLIKTRGQQVTLRCSSQSGHNTVSWYQQALGQGPQFIFQYYREEENGRGNFPPRFSGLQFPNYSSELNVNALELDDSALYLCASSLRGRLAHEQFFGPGTRLTVL.

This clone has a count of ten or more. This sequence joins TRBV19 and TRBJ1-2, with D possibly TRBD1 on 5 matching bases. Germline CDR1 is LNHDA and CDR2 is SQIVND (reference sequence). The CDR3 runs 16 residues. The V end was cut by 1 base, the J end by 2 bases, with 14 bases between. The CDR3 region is CASSIAYTGTNYGYTF. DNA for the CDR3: TGTGCCAGTAGTATAGCCTACACCGGGACCAACTATGGCTACACCTTC. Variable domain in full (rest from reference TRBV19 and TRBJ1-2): DGGITQSPKYLFRKEGQNVTLSCEQNLNHDAMYWYRQDPGQGLRLIYYSQIVNDFQKGDIAEGYSVSREKKESFPLTVTSAQKNPTAFYLCASSIAYTGTNYGYTFGSGTRLTVV.

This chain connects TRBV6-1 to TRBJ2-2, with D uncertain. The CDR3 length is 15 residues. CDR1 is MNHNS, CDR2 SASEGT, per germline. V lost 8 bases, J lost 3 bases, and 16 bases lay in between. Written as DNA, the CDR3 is TGTGCCAGCCAGCAGCGACCCCAAGACACCGGGGAGCTGTTTTTT. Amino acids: CASQQRPQDTGELFF.

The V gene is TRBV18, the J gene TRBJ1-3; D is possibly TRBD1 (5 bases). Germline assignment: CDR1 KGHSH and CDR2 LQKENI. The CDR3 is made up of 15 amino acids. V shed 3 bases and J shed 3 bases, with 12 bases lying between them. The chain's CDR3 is CASSPPAGVGNTIYF. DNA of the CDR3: TGTGCCAGCTCACCCCCGGCGGGGGTTGGAAACACCATATATTTT.

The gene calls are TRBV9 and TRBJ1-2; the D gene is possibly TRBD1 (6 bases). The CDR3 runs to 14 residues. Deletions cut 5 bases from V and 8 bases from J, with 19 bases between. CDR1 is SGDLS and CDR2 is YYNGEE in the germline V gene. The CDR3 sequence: CASRQEGHSLGYTF. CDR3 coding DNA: TGTGCCAGCAGACAAGAGGGACATTCGCTCGGCTACACCTTC.

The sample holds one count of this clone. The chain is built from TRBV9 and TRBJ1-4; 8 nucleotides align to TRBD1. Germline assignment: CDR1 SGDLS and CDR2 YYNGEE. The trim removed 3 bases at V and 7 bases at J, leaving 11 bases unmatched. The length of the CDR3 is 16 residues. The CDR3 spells CASSAPQGQEGEKLFF. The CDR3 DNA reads TGTGCCAGCAGCGCACCCCAGGGACAGGAGGGTGAAAAACTGTTTTTT.

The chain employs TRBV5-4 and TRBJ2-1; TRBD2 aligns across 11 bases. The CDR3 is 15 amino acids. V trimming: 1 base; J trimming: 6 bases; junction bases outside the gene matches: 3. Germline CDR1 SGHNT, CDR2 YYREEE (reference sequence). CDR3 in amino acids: CASSLLAGGFNEQFF. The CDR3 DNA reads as TGTGCCAGCAGCTTGCTAGCGGGAGGATTCAATGAGCAGTTCTTC.

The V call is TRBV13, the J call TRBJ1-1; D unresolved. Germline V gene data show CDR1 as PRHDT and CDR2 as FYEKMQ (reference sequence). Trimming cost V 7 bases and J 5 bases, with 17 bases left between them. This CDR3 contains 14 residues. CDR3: CASTSTGVGTEAFF. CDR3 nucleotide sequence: TGTGCCAGCACCAGCACGGGTGTGGGGACTGAAGCTTTCTTT. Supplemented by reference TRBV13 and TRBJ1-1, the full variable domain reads AAGVIQSPRHLIKEKRETATLKCYPIPRHDTVYWYQQGPGQDPQFLISFYEKMQSDKGSIPDRFSAQQFSDYHSELNMSSLELGDSALYFCASTSTGVGTEAFFGQGTRLTVV.

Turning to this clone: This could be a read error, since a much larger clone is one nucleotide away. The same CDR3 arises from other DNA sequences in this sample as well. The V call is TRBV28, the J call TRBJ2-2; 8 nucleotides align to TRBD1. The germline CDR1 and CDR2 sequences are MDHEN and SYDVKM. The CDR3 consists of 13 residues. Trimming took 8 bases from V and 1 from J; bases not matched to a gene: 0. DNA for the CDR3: TGTGCCAGCGGACAGGGGAACACCGGGGAGCTGTTTTTT. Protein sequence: CASGQGNTGELFF.

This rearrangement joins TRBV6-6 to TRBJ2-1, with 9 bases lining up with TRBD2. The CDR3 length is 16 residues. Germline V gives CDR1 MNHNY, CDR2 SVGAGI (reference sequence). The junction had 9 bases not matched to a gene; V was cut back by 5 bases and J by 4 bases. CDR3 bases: TGTGCCAGCAGTGCTCGGCGGGCGGGAGGGTACAATGAGCAGTTCTTC. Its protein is CASSARRAGGYNEQFF.

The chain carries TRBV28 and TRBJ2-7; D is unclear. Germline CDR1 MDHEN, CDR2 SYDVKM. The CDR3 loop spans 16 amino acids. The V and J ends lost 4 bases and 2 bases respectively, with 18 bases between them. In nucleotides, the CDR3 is TGTGCCAGCAGTTACAATATGGCGGACCAAGCCTACGAGCAGTACTTC. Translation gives CASSYNMADQAYEQYF.

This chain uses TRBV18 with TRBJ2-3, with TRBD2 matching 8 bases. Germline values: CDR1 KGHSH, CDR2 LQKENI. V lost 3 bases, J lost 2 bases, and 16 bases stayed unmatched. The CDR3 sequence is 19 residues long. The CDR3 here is CASSPIRSGSALFTDTQYF. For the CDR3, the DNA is TGTGCCAGCTCACCGATTCGCAGCGGGAGTGCACTATTCACAGATACGCAGTATTTT. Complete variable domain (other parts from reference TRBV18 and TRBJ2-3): NAGVMQNPRHLVRRRGQEARLRCSPMKGHSHVYWYRQLPEEGLKFMVYLQKENIIDESGMPKERFSAEFPKEGPSILRIQQVVRGDSAAYFCASSPIRSGSALFTDTQYFGPGTRLTVL.

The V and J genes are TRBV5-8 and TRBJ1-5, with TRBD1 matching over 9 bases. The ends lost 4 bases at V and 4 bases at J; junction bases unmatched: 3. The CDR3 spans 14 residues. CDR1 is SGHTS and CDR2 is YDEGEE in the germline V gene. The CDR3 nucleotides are TGTGCCAGCAGCCAGGGACAGGGAAATCAGCCCCAGCATTTT. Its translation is CASSQGQGNQPQHF. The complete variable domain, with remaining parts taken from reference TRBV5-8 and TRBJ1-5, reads EAGVTQSPTHLIKTRGQQATLRCSPISGHTSVYWYQQALGLGLQFLLWYDEGEERNRGNFPPRFSGRQFPNYSSELNVNALELEDSALYLCASSQGQGNQPQHFGDGTRLSIL.

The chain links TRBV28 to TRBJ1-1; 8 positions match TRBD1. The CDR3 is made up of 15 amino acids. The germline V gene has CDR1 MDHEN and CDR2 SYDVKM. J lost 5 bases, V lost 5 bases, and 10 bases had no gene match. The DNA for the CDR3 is TGTGCCAGCAGTCTTGGGGGACAGGCGAGTACTGAAGCTTTCTTT. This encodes CASSLGGQASTEAFF.

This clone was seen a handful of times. As DNA, the CDR3 is TGTGCCAGCAGCTTAATGGGGGCGTCCTACGAGCAGTACTTC. Its protein is CASSLMGASYEQYF. The rearrangement uses TRBV7-2 and TRBJ2-7, with a tentative D call TRBD1 (6 bases). Germline loops: CDR1 SGHTA, CDR2 FQGNSA. The CDR3 covers 14 residues. Trimming took off 2 bases at V and 1 base at J, with 9 bases between the two ends.

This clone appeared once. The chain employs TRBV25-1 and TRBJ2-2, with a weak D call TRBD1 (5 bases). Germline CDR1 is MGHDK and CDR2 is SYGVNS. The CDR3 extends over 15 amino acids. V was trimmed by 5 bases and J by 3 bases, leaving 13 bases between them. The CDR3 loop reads CASSFPGLYTGELFF. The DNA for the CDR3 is TGTGCCAGCAGTTTTCCAGGGCTATACACCGGGGAGCTGTTTTTT.